This TCR beta chain was identified in a study of blood T cell repertoires in COVID-19. In the authors' methods: Amplification of reference gene primers provided the estimated nucleated cell counts. Method: immunoSEQ multiplex PCR; TCRdb's copy keeps in-frame clones and lacks some. V and J calls and clone size are given by that table; D and trimming were obtained from the DNA. The data hold 20,000 to 25,000 clones, with about 89% observed a single time. This CDR3 spans 16 amino acids. Germline V CDR1 and CDR2: SGHVS, FNYEAQ. V lost 1 base and J lost 4; bases outside the gene matches: 7. This clone has a single count.

This TCR was sampled from a woman aged 55 to 70 with active COVID-19. The material sequenced was peripheral blood. The J gene is TRBJ2-7, the V gene TRBV7-6; 10 positions agree with TRBD2. The CDR3 protein is CASSLGLAGDLYEQYF. CDR3 sequence (DNA): TGTGCCAGCAGCTTAGGCCTAGCGGGGGATTTGTACGAGCAGTACTTC. Using reference TRBV7-6 and TRBJ2-7 for the parts outside the CDR3, the full variable domain is GAGVSQSPRYKVTKRGQDVALRCDPISGHVSLYWYRQALGQGPEFLTYFNYEAQQDKSGLPNDRFSAERPEGSISTLTIQRTEQRDSAMYRCASSLGLAGDLYEQYFGPGTRLTVT.